A selection of T cell receptor beta chains follows, all from one sample in a study of blood T cell repertoires in COVID-19. Produced via immunoSEQ multiplex PCR; TCRdb's table is partial and in-frame only. The table records under 250,000 clones, 85% to 95% of them present only once. Specimen: peripheral blood. These receptors originate from a man aged 25-40 years with COVID-19, enrolled during active disease. Each CDR3 is given with its conserved first and last residue. Each record gives: CDR3 DNA, CDR3 protein, D gene, V gene, J gene. The D gene is left open where the match is weak.

DNA: TGTGCCAGCAGTGTGTCGGGGGTAGTCAACGAGCAGTACTTC; CDR3: CASSVSGVVNEQYF; D: -; V: TRBV2; J: TRBJ2-7
DNA: TGTGCCAGCAAGTCAGAACGGCACAGGGGGCTTTACACTGAAGCTTTCTTT; CDR3: CASKSERHRGLYTEAFF; D: -; V: TRBV21-1; J: TRBJ1-1
DNA: TGTGCCAGCAGCTTGGCCCAGGGTAATTCACCCCTCCACTTT; CDR3: CASSLAQGNSPLHF; D: -; V: TRBV5-4; J: TRBJ1-6
DNA: TGTGCCAGCAGTAGGGGACTAGACTACGAGCAGTACTTC; CDR3: CASSRGLDYEQYF; D: TRBD2; V: TRBV6-5; J: TRBJ2-7
DNA: TGTGCCAGCAGTCTGCGACAGGGGTCGGACACTGAAGCTTTCTTT; CDR3: CASSLRQGSDTEAFF; D: TRBD1; V: TRBV6-1; J: TRBJ1-1
DNA: TGCGCCAGCAGCCTTGGGCAGGGGAGTCGCTCCTATAATTCACCCCTCCACTTT; CDR3: CASSLGQGSRSYNSPLHF; D: -; V: TRBV5-1; J: TRBJ1-6
DNA: TGTGCCAGCAGCCTGGCAGGGGCGAGGCGGAGGCGGTCACCCCTCCACTTT; CDR3: CASSLAGARRRRSPLHF; D: -; V: TRBV3-1/TRBV3-2; J: TRBJ1-6
DNA: TGCGCCAGCAGCTTGTCAGGGGAGACTGGAAACACCATATATTTT; CDR3: CASSLSGETGNTIYF; D: -; V: TRBV5-1; J: TRBJ1-3
DNA: TGTGCCAGCCGTCGACTAGCGGGGGCCGGCCATGAGCAGTTCTTC; CDR3: CASRRLAGAGHEQFF; D: TRBD2; V: TRBV3-1/TRBV3-2; J: TRBJ2-1
DNA: TGTGCCAGCAGCATGCGAGGGGAGGACACAGATACGCAGTATTTT; CDR3: CASSMRGEDTDTQYF; D: -; V: TRBV21-1; J: TRBJ2-3
DNA: TGTGCCAGCAGCCTCCCACAGGAGTTTCGAGAGACCCAGTACTTC; CDR3: CASSLPQEFRETQYF; D: -; V: TRBV5-4; J: TRBJ2-5
DNA: TGTGCCAGCAGTTTAAGTCCCGGACAGGGTCGTGGCTACACCTTC; CDR3: CASSLSPGQGRGYTF; D: TRBD1; V: TRBV28; J: TRBJ1-2
DNA: TGTGCCAGTAGTATTGGACAGACTATTCATAACACTGAAGCTTTCTTT; CDR3: CASSIGQTIHNTEAFF; D: -; V: TRBV19; J: TRBJ1-1
DNA: TGTGCCAGCAGTTTATCCCTCATCAGGCGACAGAATCAGCCCCAGCATTTT; CDR3: CASSLSLIRRQNQPQHF; D: -; V: TRBV28; J: TRBJ1-5
DNA: TGTGCCAGCAGTGGACAGGGGGATGAGGCCGGGGAGCTGTTTTTT; CDR3: CASSGQGDEAGELFF; D: TRBD1; V: TRBV25-1; J: TRBJ2-2
DNA: TGCGCCAGCAGCCAAGATCAAGGGGGCCGGGGCTATGGCTACACCTTC; CDR3: CASSQDQGGRGYGYTF; D: TRBD1; V: TRBV4-1; J: TRBJ1-2
DNA: TGTGCCAGCAGCTCCACCTCAGACAGCGACGAGCAGTACTTC; CDR3: CASSSTSDSDEQYF; D: -; V: TRBV5-4; J: TRBJ2-7
DNA: TGTGCCAGTAGTGCGGGACAGCTCTCCTACGAGCAGTACTTC; CDR3: CASSAGQLSYEQYF; D: -; V: TRBV19; J: TRBJ2-7
DNA: TGTGCCAGCAGGGAAGGGACTAGCACAGATACGCAGTATTTT; CDR3: CASREGTSTDTQYF; D: -; V: TRBV28; J: TRBJ2-3
DNA: TGTGCCAGCAGCCAAGCGACAGGGGCCATGATCTTC; CDR3: CASSQATGAMIF; D: TRBD1; V: TRBV3-1/TRBV3-2; J: TRBJ2-1
DNA: TGTGCCAGCACATTTACACCGTACAATGAGCAGTTCTTC; CDR3: CASTFTPYNEQFF; D: -; V: TRBV6-5; J: TRBJ2-1
DNA: TGTGCCAGCAGCTTTTACGTCGGTTCCCATGAAAAACTGTTTTTT; CDR3: CASSFYVGSHEKLFF; D: -; V: TRBV5-6; J: TRBJ1-4
DNA: TGCGCCAGCAAACAAAACACTGAAGCTTTCTTT; CDR3: CASKQNTEAFF; D: -; V: TRBV5-1; J: TRBJ1-1
DNA: TGTGCCAGCAGTGAACCCGGGGGGCTCCAATTTGAGCAGTTCTTC; CDR3: CASSEPGGLQFEQFF; D: -; V: TRBV6-1; J: TRBJ2-1
DNA: TGTGCCAGCAGTTACAGGGGGAGCCATGGCTACACCTTC; CDR3: CASSYRGSHGYTF; D: -; V: TRBV6-2/TRBV6-3; J: TRBJ1-2